The clone carrying this TCR beta chain came up once. Authors' analysis steps: Amplification from reference gene primers served as the basis for estimated nucleated cell counts. The assay was immunoSEQ multiplex PCR, and TCRdb's table has in-frame clones only and misses some. V and J calls and clone size come straight from that table; D and trimming were deduced from the DNA. The sample consists of 230,000 or so clones, around 90% of them appearing once. This sample was taken from a study of blood T cell repertoires in COVID-19. The overall study: COVID-19 samples from acute and convalescent phases originated in the United States, Italy and Spain. Nucleic acid was either cDNA or gDNA, and it came from T cells, B-cell-depleted T cells, or PBMCs.

With V trimmed by 6 bases and J by 6 bases, 6 bases remained unmatched. The length of the CDR3 is 14 residues. Germline values: CDR1 SNHLY, CDR2 FYNNEI. This sequence joins TRBV2 and TRBJ1-5; 9 nucleotides agree with TRBD1. Sequencing was performed on peripheral blood. The receptor was isolated from a woman aged 55-70 years with COVID-19, enrolled during active disease. CDR3 coding DNA: TGTGCCAGCAGCGAGACAGGGGGGGGTCAGCCCCAGCATTTT. Translation gives CASSETGGGQPQHF. The full variable domain, its missing parts supplied by reference TRBV2 and TRBJ1-5, is EPEVTQTPSHQVTQMGQEVILRCVPISNHLYFYWYRQILGQKVEFLVSFYNNEISEKSEIFDDQFSVERPDGSNFTLKIRSTKLEDSAMYFCASSETGGGQPQHFGDGTRLSIL.